These T cell receptor beta chains were read from a single sample in a study of long-term antiretroviral therapy in people with HIV. Method: immunoSEQ multiplex PCR; TCRdb's copy keeps in-frame clones and lacks some. The table lists under 30,000 clones, roughly 94% of them singletons, with approximately 2.2% in the top ten. Source: unsorted PBMCs, taken about 4.7 years after starting antiretroviral therapy. The receptor set was obtained from a woman aged 45-65 years with HIV. Both conserved end residues are part of each CDR3. D genes are given only for firm matches. Where a row states a size, it is once, few, many or the class of an expanded clone; other rows omit it.

d_call: .; j_call: TRBJ1-2; clone_size: .; v_call: TRBV6-5; cdr3_aa: CASSYAQLYGYTF; cdr3_nt: TGTGCCAGCAGTTACGCCCAGCTCTATGGCTACACCTTC
d_call: .; j_call: TRBJ2-7; clone_size: few; v_call: TRBV7-9; cdr3_aa: CASSFTGDEQYF; cdr3_nt: TGTGCCAGCAGCTTTACGGGCGACGAGCAGTACTTC
d_call: .; j_call: TRBJ2-6; clone_size: .; v_call: TRBV10-2; cdr3_aa: CASSDRASGANVLTF; cdr3_nt: TGCGCCAGCAGTGACAGGGCTTCAGGGGCCAACGTCCTGACTTTC
d_call: .; j_call: TRBJ2-3; clone_size: .; v_call: TRBV11-2; cdr3_aa: CASSFDLDTQYF; cdr3_nt: TGTGCCAGCAGCTTCGATCTAGATACGCAGTATTTT
d_call: .; j_call: TRBJ2-1; clone_size: .; v_call: TRBV19; cdr3_aa: CASSRLEDEQFF; cdr3_nt: TGTGCCAGTAGTCGACTAGAAGACGAGCAGTTCTTC
d_call: .; j_call: TRBJ2-7; clone_size: .; v_call: TRBV6-5; cdr3_aa: CASSRWTDTYEQYF; cdr3_nt: TGTGCCAGCAGTCGGTGGACAGATACCTACGAGCAGTACTTC
d_call: .; j_call: TRBJ1-2; clone_size: .; v_call: TRBV5-6; cdr3_aa: CASSLEEPPYGYTF; cdr3_nt: TGTGCCAGCAGCTTGGAGGAGCCTCCATATGGCTACACCTTC
d_call: .; j_call: TRBJ2-1; clone_size: .; v_call: TRBV6-5; cdr3_aa: CASSYSSVHNEQFF; cdr3_nt: TGTGCCAGCAGTTACTCGAGCGTGCACAATGAGCAGTTCTTC
d_call: .; j_call: TRBJ1-1; clone_size: .; v_call: TRBV7-9; cdr3_aa: CASTRWRGESNTEAFF; cdr3_nt: TGTGCGAGCACGAGGTGGAGGGGCGAGTCGAACACTGAAGCTTTCTTT
d_call: .; j_call: TRBJ2-3; clone_size: .; v_call: TRBV5-1; cdr3_aa: CASSSGRGTDTQYF; cdr3_nt: TGCGCCAGCAGCTCCGGGAGAGGCACAGATACGCAGTATTTT
d_call: .; j_call: TRBJ2-7; clone_size: .; v_call: TRBV5-5; cdr3_aa: CASSTPGAPKGEQYF; cdr3_nt: TGTGCCAGCAGTACCCCTGGGGCTCCTAAGGGCGAGCAGTACTTC
d_call: TRBD1; j_call: TRBJ2-2; clone_size: once; v_call: TRBV28; cdr3_aa: CASGVRDRNTGELFF; cdr3_nt: TGTGCCAGCGGGGTCCGGGACAGGAACACCGGGGAGCTGTTTTTT
d_call: TRBD2; j_call: TRBJ2-7; clone_size: .; v_call: TRBV5-1; cdr3_aa: CASRLAGPYEQYF; cdr3_nt: TGCGCCAGCAGACTAGCGGGTCCCTACGAGCAGTACTTC
d_call: TRBD1; j_call: TRBJ2-2; clone_size: once; v_call: TRBV29-1; cdr3_aa: CSVAKQQGTQGTGELFF; cdr3_nt: TGCAGCGTCGCTAAACAACAGGGGACCCAGGGCACCGGGGAGCTGTTTTTT
d_call: TRBD2; j_call: TRBJ2-5; clone_size: .; v_call: TRBV11-2; cdr3_aa: CASSLGGLAGDLETQYF; cdr3_nt: TGTGCCAGCAGCTTAGGGGGACTAGCGGGAGATCTAGAGACCCAGTACTTC
d_call: .; j_call: TRBJ2-6; clone_size: .; v_call: TRBV7-9; cdr3_aa: CASEGAGANVLTF; cdr3_nt: TGTGCCAGCGAGGGGGCTGGGGCCAACGTCCTGACTTTC
d_call: .; j_call: TRBJ1-2; clone_size: .; v_call: TRBV4-1; cdr3_aa: CASSPQGPGYTF; cdr3_nt: TGCGCCAGCAGCCCTCAGGGTCCTGGCTACACCTTC
d_call: .; j_call: TRBJ2-3; clone_size: .; v_call: TRBV6-6; cdr3_aa: CASSYNFLDTQYF; cdr3_nt: TGTGCCAGCAGTTACAACTTCCTAGATACGCAGTATTTT
d_call: .; j_call: TRBJ1-1; clone_size: .; v_call: TRBV4-3; cdr3_aa: CASSQSEGVNTEAFF; cdr3_nt: TGCGCCAGCAGCCAATCTGAAGGGGTGAACACTGAAGCTTTCTTT
d_call: TRBD1; j_call: TRBJ2-7; clone_size: .; v_call: TRBV10-3; cdr3_aa: CAIRGTGGTYEQYF; cdr3_nt: TGTGCCATCAGGGGGACAGGGGGTACCTACGAGCAGTACTTC
d_call: .; j_call: TRBJ1-2; clone_size: .; v_call: TRBV7-2; cdr3_aa: CASSPLGNYGYTF; cdr3_nt: TGTGCCAGCAGCCCCCTAGGGAACTATGGCTACACCTTC
d_call: .; j_call: TRBJ2-3; clone_size: .; v_call: TRBV28; cdr3_aa: CASSSTGHVPVGDTQYF; cdr3_nt: TGTGCCAGCAGTTCCACCGGACACGTCCCTGTGGGAGATACGCAGTATTTT
d_call: .; j_call: TRBJ1-1; clone_size: .; v_call: TRBV6-6; cdr3_aa: CASSYSIALNTEAFF; cdr3_nt: TGTGCCAGCAGTTACTCGATCGCTCTGAACACTGAAGCTTTCTTT
d_call: .; j_call: TRBJ2-7; clone_size: .; v_call: TRBV2; cdr3_aa: CASSELGAPRVEQYF; cdr3_nt: TGTGCCAGCAGTGAACTTGGGGCGCCTAGAGTCGAGCAGTACTTC
d_call: .; j_call: TRBJ2-2; clone_size: .; v_call: TRBV7-9; cdr3_aa: CASNPNVGTGELFF; cdr3_nt: TGTGCCAGCAACCCGAATGTCGGCACCGGGGAGCTGTTTTTT
d_call: TRBD1; j_call: TRBJ1-1; clone_size: .; v_call: TRBV6-6; cdr3_aa: CASSSWTGATEAFF; cdr3_nt: TGTGCCAGCAGTTCCTGGACAGGGGCAACTGAAGCTTTCTTT
d_call: .; j_call: TRBJ2-5; clone_size: .; v_call: TRBV27; cdr3_aa: CASSKDFNTQETQYF; cdr3_nt: TGTGCCAGCAGCAAGGACTTCAATACTCAAGAGACCCAGTACTTC
d_call: .; j_call: TRBJ1-1; clone_size: .; v_call: TRBV14; cdr3_aa: CASSQGSNTEAFF; cdr3_nt: TGTGCCAGCAGCCAAGGATCGAACACTGAAGCTTTCTTT
d_call: .; j_call: TRBJ2-3; clone_size: .; v_call: TRBV11-3; cdr3_aa: CASSPHPSDTQYF; cdr3_nt: TGTGCCAGCAGCCCCCACCCATCAGATACGCAGTATTTT
d_call: .; j_call: TRBJ2-5; clone_size: .; v_call: TRBV4-1; cdr3_aa: CASSQGSGLFAETQYF; cdr3_nt: TGCGCCAGCAGCCAAGGTAGTGGACTATTTGCGGAGACCCAGTACTTC
d_call: .; j_call: TRBJ2-1; clone_size: .; v_call: TRBV7-9; cdr3_aa: CASSLGGGREQFF; cdr3_nt: TGTGCCAGCAGCTTAGGGGGGGGCAGGGAGCAGTTCTTC
d_call: .; j_call: TRBJ2-3; clone_size: once; v_call: TRBV6-5; cdr3_aa: CASGRGIVDYTQYF; cdr3_nt: TGTGCCAGCGGCCGGGGTATAGTCGATTATACGCAGTATTTT
d_call: TRBD1; j_call: TRBJ2-7; clone_size: .; v_call: TRBV5-6; cdr3_aa: CASSLEAMTGAGWTDEQYF; cdr3_nt: TGTGCCAGCAGCTTGGAGGCCATGACAGGGGCCGGCTGGACCGACGAGCAGTACTTC
d_call: .; j_call: TRBJ2-3; clone_size: .; v_call: TRBV25-1; cdr3_aa: CASSVGDTQYF; cdr3_nt: TGTGCCAGCAGTGTCGGTGATACGCAGTATTTT
d_call: .; j_call: TRBJ1-2; clone_size: .; v_call: TRBV10-3; cdr3_aa: CATTQGGNYGYTF; cdr3_nt: TGTGCCACCACACAGGGCGGCAACTATGGCTACACCTTC
d_call: .; j_call: TRBJ2-3; clone_size: .; v_call: TRBV20-1; cdr3_aa: CSAMLADTQYF; cdr3_nt: TGCAGTGCTATGCTTGCAGATACGCAGTATTTT
d_call: .; j_call: TRBJ1-3; clone_size: .; v_call: TRBV6-1; cdr3_aa: CASSGGFAGYSGNTIYF; cdr3_nt: TGTGCCAGCAGTGGTGGGTTCGCAGGGTACTCTGGAAACACCATATATTTT
d_call: TRBD1; j_call: TRBJ2-2; clone_size: .; v_call: TRBV19; cdr3_aa: CASSKGQGTYTGELFF; cdr3_nt: TGTGCCAGTAGTAAGGGACAGGGGACCTACACCGGGGAGCTGTTTTTT
d_call: TRBD2; j_call: TRBJ2-1; clone_size: .; v_call: TRBV27; cdr3_aa: CASSRKPGLAGGLSYNEQFF; cdr3_nt: TGTGCCAGCAGCCGGAAGCCGGGACTAGCGGGAGGTCTCTCCTACAATGAGCAGTTCTTC
d_call: TRBD2; j_call: TRBJ2-5; clone_size: .; v_call: TRBV6-6; cdr3_aa: CASGGGETQYF; cdr3_nt: TGTGCCAGCGGGGGGGGAGAGACCCAGTACTTC
d_call: .; j_call: TRBJ2-7; clone_size: .; v_call: TRBV20-1; cdr3_aa: CSAWRGYEQYF; cdr3_nt: TGCAGTGCTTGGAGGGGCTACGAGCAGTACTTC
d_call: .; j_call: TRBJ1-1; clone_size: .; v_call: TRBV27; cdr3_aa: CASSHRDTEAFF; cdr3_nt: TGTGCCAGCAGTCATCGGGACACTGAAGCTTTCTTT
d_call: .; j_call: TRBJ1-1; clone_size: .; v_call: TRBV5-1; cdr3_aa: CASSLAGGVTSEAFF; cdr3_nt: TGCGCCAGCAGCTTGGCCGGGGGAGTGACCTCTGAAGCTTTCTTT
d_call: TRBD1; j_call: TRBJ2-7; clone_size: .; v_call: TRBV10-3; cdr3_aa: CATSGQIYEQYF; cdr3_nt: TGTGCCACCTCGGGACAGATCTACGAGCAGTACTTC
d_call: .; j_call: TRBJ2-2; clone_size: .; v_call: TRBV6-5; cdr3_aa: CASRLQAGELFF; cdr3_nt: TGTGCCAGCAGATTACAGGCCGGGGAGCTGTTTTTT
d_call: .; j_call: TRBJ1-2; clone_size: .; v_call: TRBV7-9; cdr3_aa: CASSLAGDGYTF; cdr3_nt: TGTGCCAGCAGCTTAGCAGGGGACGGCTACACCTTC
d_call: .; j_call: TRBJ2-1; clone_size: .; v_call: TRBV4-1; cdr3_aa: CASSKSAESSYNEQFF; cdr3_nt: TGCGCCAGCAGCAAAAGTGCGGAGAGCTCCTACAATGAGCAGTTCTTC
d_call: TRBD2; j_call: TRBJ2-3; clone_size: .; v_call: TRBV19; cdr3_aa: CASGETSGFADTQYF; cdr3_nt: TGTGCCAGTGGGGAGACTAGCGGGTTTGCAGATACGCAGTATTTT
d_call: TRBD2; j_call: TRBJ2-2; clone_size: .; v_call: TRBV7-3; cdr3_aa: CASSWQGAGGYGELFF; cdr3_nt: TGTGCCAGCAGCTGGCAGGGAGCGGGAGGATACGGGGAGCTGTTTTTT
d_call: .; j_call: TRBJ2-5; clone_size: .; v_call: TRBV4-1; cdr3_aa: CASSQQHVGETQYF; cdr3_nt: TGCGCCAGCAGCCAACAACACGTGGGGGAGACCCAGTACTTC
d_call: TRBD2; j_call: TRBJ2-1; clone_size: .; v_call: TRBV2; cdr3_aa: CASSPSGGSGEQFF; cdr3_nt: TGTGCCAGCAGTCCTAGCGGGGGTTCCGGGGAGCAGTTCTTC
d_call: TRBD1; j_call: TRBJ1-2; clone_size: few; v_call: TRBV29-1; cdr3_aa: CSVGDSYGYTF; cdr3_nt: TGCAGCGTTGGGGACAGCTATGGCTACACCTTC
d_call: TRBD1; j_call: TRBJ2-2; clone_size: .; v_call: TRBV6-4; cdr3_aa: CASSRGTGETGELFF; cdr3_nt: TGTGCCAGCAGTCGTGGGACAGGGGAAACCGGGGAGCTGTTTTTT
d_call: .; j_call: TRBJ2-5; clone_size: few; v_call: TRBV7-2; cdr3_aa: CASSSPRGGETQYF; cdr3_nt: TGTGCCAGCAGCTCCCCCAGGGGTGGGGAGACCCAGTACTTC
d_call: .; j_call: TRBJ2-1; clone_size: .; v_call: TRBV7-8; cdr3_aa: CASSINEQFF; cdr3_nt: TGTGCCAGCAGCATCAATGAGCAGTTCTTC